The rows below give T cell receptor beta chains drawn from one sample of a study. One entry per CDR3 protein, called by TCRdb with MiXCR from the RT-PCR reads. The sample lists more than 550,000 distinct CDR3 sequences; around 14% were seen once. Sequencing was performed on memory CD4+ T cells from blood. The receptors derive from a female donor in good health, serving as a healthy control. Both conserved end residues are part of each CDR3. The D gene is left open where the match is weak. Clone sizes are given selectively: once, few, many, or a class where the clone is expanded.

few TRBD1 TRBJ1-2 TRBV12-3/TRBV12-4 CAITPGQGVPPYGYTF TGTGCTATAACCCCGGGACAGGGGGTTCCCCCGTATGGCTACACCTTC
many TRBD1 TRBJ1-5 TRBV10-3 CAISGTGQGQPQHF TGTGCCATCAGTGGGACAGGGCAGGGTCAGCCCCAGCATTTT
NA NA TRBJ1-1 TRBV18 CASSPRDTVGAFF TGTGCCAGCTCACCTAGGGACACAGTTGGAGCTTTCTTT
NA TRBD1 TRBJ1-1 TRBV20-1 CSASPRYRGLYMNTEAFF TGCAGTGCTTCCCCCCGTTACAGGGGACTCTACATGAACACTGAAGCTTTCTTT
many TRBD1 TRBJ2-6 TRBV7-2 CASSLTGTANSGANVLTF TGTGCCAGCAGCTTAACCGGGACAGCGAACTCTGGGGCCAACGTCCTGACTTTC
many NA TRBJ2-7 TRBV5-5 CASSLAGYYEQYF TGTGCCAGCAGCTTGGCGGGTTACTACGAGCAGTACTTC
few TRBD1 TRBJ2-7 TRBV6-2/TRBV6-3 CASSYSTAGGYEQYF TGTGCCAGCAGTTACTCGACGGCAGGGGGCTACGAGCAGTACTTC
NA NA TRBJ2-7 TRBV6-1 CASAQGSSYEQYF TGTGCCAGCGCGCAAGGGAGCTCCTACGAGCAGTACTTC
few TRBD1 TRBJ1-3 TRBV20-1 CSARTGLNTIYF TGCAGTGCTAGGACAGGGCTAAACACCATATATTTT
many TRBD2 TRBJ2-7 TRBV5-1 CASSLVAGDLYEQYF TGCGCCAGCAGCTTGGTTGCGGGAGACCTTTACGAGCAGTACTTC
NA NA TRBJ2-5 TRBV7-2 CASSLMGQETQYF TGTGCCAGCAGCTTAATGGGACAAGAGACCCAGTACTTC
NA TRBD1 TRBJ1-1 TRBV19 CASSTLGQLNTEAFF TGTGCCAGTAGTACCTTGGGACAGCTTAACACTGAAGCTTTCTTT
few NA TRBJ2-7 TRBV5-1 CASSSTLTSYEQYF TGCGCCAGCAGCAGCACCTTGACTAGTTACGAGCAGTACTTC
few TRBD1 TRBJ1-5 TRBV6-4 CASSDGQGRDQPQHF TGTGCCAGCAGTGACGGACAGGGAAGGGATCAGCCCCAGCATTTT
few TRBD1 TRBJ2-1 TRBV20-1 CSASRPQGAQGNEQFF TGCAGTGCTAGTCGTCCGCAGGGGGCGCAGGGCAATGAGCAGTTCTTC
NA NA TRBJ2-2 TRBV20-1 CSARDPHGELFF TGCAGTGCTAGAGACCCCCACGGGGAGCTGTTTTTT
NA NA TRBJ2-5 TRBV6-6 CASKPRPGRTFQETQYF TGTGCCAGCAAGCCCCGCCCGGGGCGTACCTTCCAAGAGACCCAGTACTTC
NA NA TRBJ2-1 TRBV20-1 CSARERGGPAYEQFF TGCAGTGCTAGAGAACGGGGAGGCCCGGCCTACGAGCAGTTCTTC
many TRBD1 TRBJ2-7 TRBV20-1 CSAEPGQGADEQYF TGCAGTGCAGAACCGGGACAGGGGGCCGACGAGCAGTACTTC
NA TRBD1 TRBJ1-1 TRBV30 CAWSVQGGAGAEAFF TGTGCCTGGAGTGTACAGGGGGGGGCTGGCGCTGAAGCTTTCTTT
many TRBD2 TRBJ2-3 TRBV7-2 CASSRGLAGGQDTQYF TGTGCCAGCAGCCGTGGACTAGCGGGGGGGCAAGATACGCAGTATTTT
NA TRBD1 TRBJ1-1 TRBV27 CASSFSGGYQNTEAFF TGTGCCAGCAGTTTTTCAGGGGGATATCAGAACACTGAAGCTTTCTTT
few TRBD1 TRBJ2-2 TRBV24-1 CATSAPGGNTGELFF TGTGCCACCAGTGCTCCAGGGGGTAACACCGGGGAGCTGTTTTTT
many NA TRBJ1-1 TRBV29-1 CSVEDSDTEAFF TGCAGCGTTGAAGACTCGGACACTGAAGCTTTCTTT
NA NA TRBJ1-2 TRBV4-1 CASSPVGDQRDYGYTF TGCGCCAGCAGCCCGGTAGGGGACCAAAGGGACTATGGCTACACCTTC
NA TRBD2 TRBJ2-7 TRBV6-5 CASSYSGLAGTYEQYF TGTGCCAGCAGTTACTCGGGACTAGCGGGAACCTACGAGCAGTACTTC
many NA TRBJ1-2 TRBV7-9 CASSLDIGGYTF TGTGCCAGCAGCTTAGATATCGGAGGCTACACCTTC
once NA TRBJ2-2 TRBV12-3/TRBV12-4 CASRGVENTGELFF TGTGCCAGTAGGGGGGTAGAGAACACCGGGGAGCTGTTTTTT
many NA TRBJ2-3 TRBV10-3 CAISEDGGRDTQYF TGTGCCATCAGTGAGGACGGTGGTCGTGATACGCAGTATTTT
few TRBD1 TRBJ1-2 TRBV7-9 CASSLGQGKGAF TGTGCCAGCAGCCTTGGACAGGGCAAGGGCGCCTTC
NA NA TRBJ1-1 TRBV6-6 CASSLSRELNTEAFF TGTGCCAGCTCCTTATCGCGTGAGTTGAACACTGAAGCTTTCTTT
NA NA TRBJ2-4 TRBV3-1 CASSLRGTKNIQYF TGTGCCAGCAGCCTTAGGGGTACCAAAAACATTCAGTACTTC
many NA TRBJ2-1 TRBV7-9 CASSLAGQWDSISYNEQFF TGTGCCAGCAGCTTAGCCGGACAGTGGGACTCCATCTCCTACAATGAGCAGTTCTTC
NA NA TRBJ1-5 TRBV28 CASRIQGPQPQHF TGTGCCAGCAGGATACAGGGTCCCCAGCCCCAGCATTTT
few TRBD2 TRBJ2-5 TRBV6-2/TRBV6-3 CASRPGLGATQYF TGTGCCAGCAGACCGGGACTAGGTGCGACCCAGTACTTC
many NA TRBJ2-1 TRBV5-1 CASSPGHKDNEQFF TGCGCCAGCAGCCCGGGACACAAGGACAATGAGCAGTTCTTC
many NA TRBJ2-1 TRBV7-3 CASSFGHNSYNEQFF TGTGCCAGCAGCTTCGGCCATAACTCCTACAATGAGCAGTTCTTC